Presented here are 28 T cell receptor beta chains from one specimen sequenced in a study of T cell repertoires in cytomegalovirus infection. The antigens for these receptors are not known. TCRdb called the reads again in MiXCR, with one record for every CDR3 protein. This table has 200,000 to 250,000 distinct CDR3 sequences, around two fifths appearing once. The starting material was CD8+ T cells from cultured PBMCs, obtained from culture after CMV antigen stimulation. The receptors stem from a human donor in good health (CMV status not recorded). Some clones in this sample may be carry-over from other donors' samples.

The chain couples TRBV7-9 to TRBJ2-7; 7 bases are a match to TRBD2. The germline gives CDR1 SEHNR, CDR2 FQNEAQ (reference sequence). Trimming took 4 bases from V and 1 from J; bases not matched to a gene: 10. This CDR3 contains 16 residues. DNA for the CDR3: TGTGCCAGCAGCTCTCATGGGGGAGGGCCTTCCTACGAGCAGTACTTC. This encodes CASSSHGGGPSYEQYF.

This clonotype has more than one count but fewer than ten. CDR3 loop: CATSRTPIAPPSNYGYTF. CDR3 sequence (DNA): TGTGCCACCAGCAGAACCCCAATTGCACCCCCATCTAACTATGGCTACACCTTC. This rearrangement joins TRBV15 to TRBJ1-2; D is ambiguous. The CDR3 sequence is 18 residues long. Germline V CDR1 and CDR2: LNHNV, YYDKDF (reference sequence). Deletions cut 2 bases from V and 0 bases from J, with 19 bases between.

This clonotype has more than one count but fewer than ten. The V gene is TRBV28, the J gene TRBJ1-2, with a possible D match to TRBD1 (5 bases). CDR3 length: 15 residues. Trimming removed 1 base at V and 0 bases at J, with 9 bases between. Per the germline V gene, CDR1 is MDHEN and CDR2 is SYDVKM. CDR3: CASSLLGRANYGYTF. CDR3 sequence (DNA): TGTGCCAGCAGTTTATTAGGCAGGGCTAACTATGGCTACACCTTC.

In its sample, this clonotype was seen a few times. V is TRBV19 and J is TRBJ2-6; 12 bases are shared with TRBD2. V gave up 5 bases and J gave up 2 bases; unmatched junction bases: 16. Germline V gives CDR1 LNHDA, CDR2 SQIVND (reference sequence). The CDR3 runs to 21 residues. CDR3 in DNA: TGTGCCAGTAGTGTCCCGCCGGGACTAGCGGGTTTGGTGGCTGGGGCCAACGTCCTGACTTTC. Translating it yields CASSVPPGLAGLVAGANVLTF.

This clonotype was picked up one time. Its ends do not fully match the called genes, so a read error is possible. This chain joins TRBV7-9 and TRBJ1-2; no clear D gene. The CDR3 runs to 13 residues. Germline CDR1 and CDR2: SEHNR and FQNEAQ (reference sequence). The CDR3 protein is CAGSREGPYGYTF. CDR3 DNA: TGTGCCGGCAGCCGTGAGGGCCCCTATGGCTACACCTTC.

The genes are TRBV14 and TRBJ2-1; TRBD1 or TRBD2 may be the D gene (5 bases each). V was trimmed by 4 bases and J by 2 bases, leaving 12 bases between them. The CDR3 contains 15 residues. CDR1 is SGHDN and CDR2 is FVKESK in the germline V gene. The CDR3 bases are TGTGCCAGCAGCCCCAGCCGGGGCCCCTACAATGAGCAGTTCTTC. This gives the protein CASSPSRGPYNEQFF.

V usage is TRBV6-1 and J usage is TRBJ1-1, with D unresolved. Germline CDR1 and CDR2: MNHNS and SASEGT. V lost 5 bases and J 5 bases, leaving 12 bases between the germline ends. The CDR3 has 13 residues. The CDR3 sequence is CASSLRESTEAFF. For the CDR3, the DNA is TGTGCCAGCAGTCTCCGGGAGTCTACTGAAGCTTTCTTT.

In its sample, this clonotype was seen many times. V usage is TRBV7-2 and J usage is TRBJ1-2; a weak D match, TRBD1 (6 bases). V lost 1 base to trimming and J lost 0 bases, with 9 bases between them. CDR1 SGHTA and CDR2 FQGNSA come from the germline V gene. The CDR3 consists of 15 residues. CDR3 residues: CASSLGGAANYGYTF. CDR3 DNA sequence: TGTGCCAGCAGCTTAGGGGGGGCAGCTAACTATGGCTACACCTTC.

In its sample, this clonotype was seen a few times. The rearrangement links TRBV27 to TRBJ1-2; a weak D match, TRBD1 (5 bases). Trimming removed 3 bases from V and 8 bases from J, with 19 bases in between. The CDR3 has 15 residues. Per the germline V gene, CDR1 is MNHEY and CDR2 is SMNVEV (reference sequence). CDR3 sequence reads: CASSLGPGLRDGYTF. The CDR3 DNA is TGTGCCAGCAGTTTGGGTCCTGGACTCCGGGACGGCTACACCTTC.

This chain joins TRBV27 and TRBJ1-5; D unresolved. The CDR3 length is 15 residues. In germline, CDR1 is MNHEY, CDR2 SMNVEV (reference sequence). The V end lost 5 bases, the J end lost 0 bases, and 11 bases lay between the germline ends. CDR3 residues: CASSPWTDSNQPQHF. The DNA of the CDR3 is TGTGCCAGCAGTCCGTGGACCGATAGCAATCAGCCCCAGCATTTT.

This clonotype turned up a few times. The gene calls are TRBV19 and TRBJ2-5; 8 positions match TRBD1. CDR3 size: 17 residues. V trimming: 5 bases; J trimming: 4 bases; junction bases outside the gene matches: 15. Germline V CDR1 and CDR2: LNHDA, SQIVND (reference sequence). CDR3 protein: CASSYRSDRVVTETQYF. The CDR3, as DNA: TGTGCCAGTAGTTACCGGTCGGACAGGGTAGTAACAGAGACCCAGTACTTC.

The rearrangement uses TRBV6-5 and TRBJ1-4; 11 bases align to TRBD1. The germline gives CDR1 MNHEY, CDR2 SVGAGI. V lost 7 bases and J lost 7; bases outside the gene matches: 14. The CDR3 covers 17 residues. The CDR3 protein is CASTSLRTGGLGEKLFF. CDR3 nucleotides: TGTGCCAGCACCTCCCTGCGGACAGGGGGCTTAGGTGAAAAACTGTTTTTT.

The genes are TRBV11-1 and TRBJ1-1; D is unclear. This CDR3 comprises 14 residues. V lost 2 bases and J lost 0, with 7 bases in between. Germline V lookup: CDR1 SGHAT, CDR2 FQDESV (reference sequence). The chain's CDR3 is CASSLLSLNTEAFF. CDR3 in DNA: TGTGCCAGCAGCTTACTCTCCCTGAACACTGAAGCTTTCTTT.

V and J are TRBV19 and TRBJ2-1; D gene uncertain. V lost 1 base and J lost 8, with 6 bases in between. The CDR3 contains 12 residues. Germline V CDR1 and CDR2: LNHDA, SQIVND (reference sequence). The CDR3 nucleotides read TGTGCCAGTAGTATAGTTTCCCATGAGCAGTTCTTC. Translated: CASSIVSHEQFF.

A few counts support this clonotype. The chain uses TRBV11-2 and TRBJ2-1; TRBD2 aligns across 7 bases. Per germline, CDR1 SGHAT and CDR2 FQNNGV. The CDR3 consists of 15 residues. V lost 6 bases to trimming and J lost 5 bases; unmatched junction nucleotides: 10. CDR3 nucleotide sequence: TGTGCCAGCAGTAGGCCGGCGGGGGAAAACAATGAGCAGTTCTTC. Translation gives CASSRPAGENNEQFF.

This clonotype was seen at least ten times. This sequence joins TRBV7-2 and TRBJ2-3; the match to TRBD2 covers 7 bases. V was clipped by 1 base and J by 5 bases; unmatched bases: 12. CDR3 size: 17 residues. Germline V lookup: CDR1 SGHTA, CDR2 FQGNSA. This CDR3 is CASSLDLVAGVLDTQYF. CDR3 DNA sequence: TGTGCCAGCAGCTTAGACCTTGTAGCGGGCGTACTAGATACGCAGTATTTT.

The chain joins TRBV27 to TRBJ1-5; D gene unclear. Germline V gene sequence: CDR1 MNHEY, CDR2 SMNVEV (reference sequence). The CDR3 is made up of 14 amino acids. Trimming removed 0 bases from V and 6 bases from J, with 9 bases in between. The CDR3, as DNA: TGTGCCAGCAGTTTATCAGGGTCGGGTCAGCCCCAGCATTTT. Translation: CASSLSGSGQPQHF.

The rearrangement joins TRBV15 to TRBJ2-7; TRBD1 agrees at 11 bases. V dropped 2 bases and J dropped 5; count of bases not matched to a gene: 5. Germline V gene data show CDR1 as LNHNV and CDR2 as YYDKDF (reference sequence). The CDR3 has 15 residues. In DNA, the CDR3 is TGTGCCACCAGCAGACGGACAGGGGGCTTCAACGAGCAGTACTTC. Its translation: CATSRRTGGFNEQYF.

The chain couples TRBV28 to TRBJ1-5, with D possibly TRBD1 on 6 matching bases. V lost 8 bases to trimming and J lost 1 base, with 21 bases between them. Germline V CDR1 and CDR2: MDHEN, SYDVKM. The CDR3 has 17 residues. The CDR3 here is CASDTLLRTASNQPQHF. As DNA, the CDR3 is TGTGCCAGCGATACCCTCCTCCGGACAGCGAGCAATCAGCCCCAGCATTTT.

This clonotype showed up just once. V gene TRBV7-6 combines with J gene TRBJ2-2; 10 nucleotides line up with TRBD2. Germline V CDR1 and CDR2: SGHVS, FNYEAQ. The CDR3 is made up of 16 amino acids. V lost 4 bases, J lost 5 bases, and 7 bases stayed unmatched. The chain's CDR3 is CASSSTSGTGTGELFF. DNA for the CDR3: TGTGCCAGCAGCTCAACTAGCGGGACCGGGACCGGGGAGCTGTTTTTT. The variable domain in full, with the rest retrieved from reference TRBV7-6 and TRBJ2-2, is GAGVSQSPRYKVTKRGQDVALRCDPISGHVSLYWYRQALGQGPEFLTYFNYEAQQDKSGLPNDRFSAERPEGSISTLTIQRTEQRDSAMYRCASSSTSGTGTGELFFGEGSRLTVL.

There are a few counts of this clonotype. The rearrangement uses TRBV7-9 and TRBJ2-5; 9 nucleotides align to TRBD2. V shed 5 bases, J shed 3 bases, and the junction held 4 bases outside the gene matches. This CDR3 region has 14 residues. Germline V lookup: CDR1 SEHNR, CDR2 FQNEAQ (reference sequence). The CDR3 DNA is TGTGCCAGCAGCCTTGCGGGAGGGAAAGAGACCCAGTACTTC. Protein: CASSLAGGKETQYF. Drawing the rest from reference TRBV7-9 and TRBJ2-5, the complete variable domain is DTGVSQNPRHKITKRGQNVTFRCDPISEHNRLYWYRQTLGQGPEFLTYFQNEAQLEKSRLLSDRFSAERPKGSFSTLEIQRTEQGDSAMYLCASSLAGGKETQYFGPGTRLLVL.

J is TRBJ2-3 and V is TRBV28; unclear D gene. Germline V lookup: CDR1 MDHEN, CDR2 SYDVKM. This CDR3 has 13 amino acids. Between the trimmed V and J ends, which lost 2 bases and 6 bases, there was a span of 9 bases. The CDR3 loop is CASSLGRLDTQYF. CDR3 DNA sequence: TGTGCCAGCAGTTTAGGCAGACTTGATACGCAGTATTTT.

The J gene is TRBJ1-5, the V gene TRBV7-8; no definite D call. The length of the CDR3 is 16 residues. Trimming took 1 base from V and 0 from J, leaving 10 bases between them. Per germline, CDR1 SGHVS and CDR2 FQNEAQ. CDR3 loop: CASSLEGWYSNQPQHF. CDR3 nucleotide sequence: TGTGCCAGCAGCTTAGAGGGTTGGTATAGCAATCAGCCCCAGCATTTT. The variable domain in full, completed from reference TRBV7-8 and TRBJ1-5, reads GAGVSQSPRYKVAKRGQDVALRCDPISGHVSLFWYQQALGQGPEFLTYFQNEAQLDKSGLPSDRFFAERPEGSVSTLKIQRTQQEDSAVYLCASSLEGWYSNQPQHFGDGTRLSIL.

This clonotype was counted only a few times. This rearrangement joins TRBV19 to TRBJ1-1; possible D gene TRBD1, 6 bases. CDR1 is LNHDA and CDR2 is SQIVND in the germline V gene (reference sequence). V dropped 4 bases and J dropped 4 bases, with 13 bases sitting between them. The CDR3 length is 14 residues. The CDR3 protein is CASSTVTGFTEAFF. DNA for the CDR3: TGTGCCAGTAGTACAGTAACAGGGTTCACTGAAGCTTTCTTT.

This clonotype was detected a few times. The DNA for the CDR3 is TGTGCCAGCAGCTCCGGACAGATCTATTCTTACGAGCAGTACTTC. Protein: CASSSGQIYSYEQYF. The chain employs TRBV7-6 and TRBJ2-7, with D maybe TRBD1 (6 bases). V was trimmed by 4 bases and J by 4 bases, leaving 17 bases between them. The CDR3 has 15 residues. The germline V gene has CDR1 SGHVS and CDR2 FNYEAQ.

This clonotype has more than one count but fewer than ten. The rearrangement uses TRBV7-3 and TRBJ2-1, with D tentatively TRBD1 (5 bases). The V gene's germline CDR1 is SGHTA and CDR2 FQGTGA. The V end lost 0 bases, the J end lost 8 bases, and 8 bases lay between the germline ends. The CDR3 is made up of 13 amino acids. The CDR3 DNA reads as TGTGCCAGCAGCTTAACCCAGGGCGATGAGCAGTTCTTC. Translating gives CASSLTQGDEQFF.

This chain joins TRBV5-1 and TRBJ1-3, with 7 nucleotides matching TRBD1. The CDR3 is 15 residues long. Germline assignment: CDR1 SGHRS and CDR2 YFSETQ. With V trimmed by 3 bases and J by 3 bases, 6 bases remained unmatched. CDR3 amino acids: CASSSDRAGGNTIYF. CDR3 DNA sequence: TGCGCCAGCAGCTCTGACAGGGCGGGTGGAAACACCATATATTTT.

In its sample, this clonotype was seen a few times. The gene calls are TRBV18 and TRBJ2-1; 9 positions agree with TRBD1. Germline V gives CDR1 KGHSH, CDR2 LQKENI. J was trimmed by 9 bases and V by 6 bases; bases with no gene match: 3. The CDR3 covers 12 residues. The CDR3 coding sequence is TGTGCCAGCTCCCCGGACAGGGGTGAGCAGTTCTTC. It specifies CASSPDRGEQFF. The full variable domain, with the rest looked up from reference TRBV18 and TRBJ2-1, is NAGVMQNPRHLVRRRGQEARLRCSPMKGHSHVYWYRQLPEEGLKFMVYLQKENIIDESGMPKERFSAEFPKEGPSILRIQQVVRGDSAAYFCASSPDRGEQFFGPGTRLTVL.